One and the same sample provided the 29 T cell receptor beta chains below, sequenced in a study of T cells in tuberculosis. Libraries were prepared by immunoSEQ multiplex PCR; TCRdb keeps only in-frame clonotypes and omits some of them. This table has around 39,000 clones, 85% to 95% appearing once. What was sequenced was PBMCs. Receptor source: a donor aged 10-30 years with latent tuberculosis or without tuberculosis infection.

The rearrangement joins TRBV19 to TRBJ2-4; TRBD2 matches at 8 bases. Germline assignment: CDR1 LNHDA and CDR2 SQIVND (reference sequence). The CDR3 extends over 19 amino acids. J lost 0 bases, V lost 3 bases, and 13 bases had no gene match. Here the CDR3 DNA reads TGTGCCAGTAGTATTTGGGGCGGCGCGGGGGGCCTAGCCAAAAACATTCAGTACTTC. Translation gives CASSIWGGAGGLAKNIQYF.

The V gene is TRBV10-3, the J gene TRBJ1-2, with 7 bases matching TRBD1. V lost 0 bases, J lost 8 bases, and 9 bases stayed unmatched. CDR3 length: 15 residues. Per the germline V gene, CDR1 is ENHRY and CDR2 is SYGVKD. CDR3 coding DNA: TGTGCCATCAGTGAGTCGAGGGGGCGCTTGAAGGGCTACACCTTC. Translating it yields CAISESRGRLKGYTF.

This chain uses TRBV15 with TRBJ2-1; TRBD2 is a possible D gene (6 bases). Germline-derived CDR1 and CDR2 are LNHNV and YYDKDF (reference sequence). The V end was cut by 4 bases, the J end by 1 base, with 14 bases between. The CDR3 has 16 amino acids. CDR3 nucleotide sequence: TGTGCCACCAGCACATTTAGCGGCCCTTCCTACAATGAGCAGTTCTTC. It translates to CATSTFSGPSYNEQFF.

This chain uses TRBV6-1 with TRBJ2-7; D unclear. The V gene lost 0 bases and the J gene lost 5 bases, with 11 bases spanning the gap. Germline V lookup: CDR1 MNHNS, CDR2 SASEGT. This CDR3 comprises 14 residues. CDR3 sequence (DNA): TGTGCCAGCAGTGAAGCGGTATACGGTAACGAGCAGTACTTC. It specifies CASSEAVYGNEQYF.

The gene calls are TRBV6-5 and TRBJ1-2, with 10 bases fitting TRBD1. V gave up 6 bases and J gave up 7 bases; unmatched junction bases: 5. The germline V gene has CDR1 MNHEY and CDR2 SVGAGI. The CDR3 is 13 amino acids. This chain's CDR3 is CASRRDRGSGYTF. The CDR3 DNA reads as TGTGCCAGCAGGAGGGACAGGGGATCTGGCTACACCTTC.

The V and J genes are TRBV9 and TRBJ2-1; 7 bases map to TRBD1. This CDR3 has 15 amino acids. With V trimmed by 3 bases and J by 0 bases, 3 bases remained unmatched. CDR1 and CDR2 from the germline V gene are SGDLS and YYNGEE. The CDR3: CASSAGQNSYNEQFF. The CDR3 region has the DNA TGTGCCAGCAGCGCGGGACAGAACTCCTACAATGAGCAGTTCTTC.

There are a few counts of this clone. This rearrangement joins TRBV5-1 to TRBJ2-2; D is perhaps TRBD1 (5 bases). The germline V gene has CDR1 SGHRS and CDR2 YFSETQ. The CDR3 loop spans 13 amino acids. With 4 bases removed from V and 5 bases from J, the gap between germline ends came to 9 bases. This CDR3 is CASSPQGTGELFF. The CDR3 nucleotides are TGCGCCAGCAGCCCCCAGGGAACCGGGGAGCTGTTTTTT. Full variable domain (remainder filled in from reference TRBV5-1 and TRBJ2-2): KAGVTQTPRYLIKTRGQQVTLSCSPISGHRSVSWYQQTPGQGLQFLFEYFSETQRNKGNFPGRFSGRQFSNSRSEMNVSTLELGDSALYLCASSPQGTGELFFGEGSRLTVL.

This chain joins TRBV5-1 and TRBJ2-7; 8 bases are shared with TRBD1. V trimming: 2 bases; J trimming: 3 bases; junction bases outside the gene matches: 10. This CDR3 spans 16 amino acids. Germline lookup yields CDR1 SGHRS and CDR2 YFSETQ. The CDR3 coding sequence is TGCGCCAGCAGCTTAGAAGGACAGGGAGTTAACTACGAGCAGTACTTC. Protein sequence: CASSLEGQGVNYEQYF.

This chain connects TRBV28 to TRBJ2-7; D gene ambiguous. Per the germline V gene, CDR1 is MDHEN and CDR2 is SYDVKM. The germline V and J ends were trimmed by 8 bases and 3 bases, with 8 bases remaining between them. CDR3 length: 11 amino acids. The CDR3 is CASVRGYEQYF. CDR3 in DNA: TGTGCCAGCGTCAGAGGCTACGAGCAGTACTTC.

The rearrangement uses TRBV6-5 and TRBJ1-2; D call uncertain. This CDR3 comprises 14 residues. CDR1 is MNHEY and CDR2 is SVGAGI in the germline V gene. Trimming took 4 bases from V and 0 from J, leaving 9 bases between them. The CDR3 bases are TGTGCCAGCAGTTCCGGGGATACTAACTATGGCTACACCTTC. It is translated as CASSSGDTNYGYTF.

The V call is TRBV6-5, the J call TRBJ2-7, with D perhaps matching TRBD2 (5 bases). In germline, CDR1 is MNHEY, CDR2 SVGAGI. Between the trimmed V and J ends, which lost 5 bases and 0 bases, there was a span of 11 bases. The CDR3 length is 14 residues. CDR3 in DNA: TGTGCCAGCAGTCGGGAACAGTACTCCTACGAGCAGTACTTC. It encodes CASSREQYSYEQYF.

The gene calls are TRBV19 and TRBJ2-7, with D unclear. The length of the CDR3 is 14 residues. CDR1 is LNHDA, CDR2 SQIVND, per germline (reference sequence). The V gene lost 4 bases and the J gene lost 2 bases, with 12 bases spanning the gap. CDR3 nucleotide sequence: TGTGCCAGTAGTACCGGGTCTCATCCCTACGAGCAGTACTTC. Amino acids: CASSTGSHPYEQYF.

This sequence joins TRBV5-1 and TRBJ2-3; the match to TRBD2 covers 9 bases. Germline V lookup: CDR1 SGHRS, CDR2 YFSETQ. The V and J ends lost 1 base and 3 bases, in that order; junction bases with no gene match: 3. The CDR3 is made up of 15 amino acids. CDR3 residues: CASSLSGGLTDTQYF. The CDR3 DNA is TGCGCCAGCAGCTTGAGCGGGGGGCTAACAGATACGCAGTATTTT.

V is TRBV5-6 and J is TRBJ1-2; D is uncertain. The V and J ends lost 4 bases and 7 bases respectively, with 17 bases between them. CDR1 is SGHDT, CDR2 YYEEEE, per germline. This CDR3 has 14 amino acids. The CDR3 is CASSLIITSGGYTF. The CDR3, as DNA: TGTGCCAGCAGCCTTATAATAACCTCGGGTGGCTACACCTTC.

The V gene is TRBV7-8, the J gene TRBJ1-4, with D possibly matching TRBD1 (5 bases). The ends were cut back, 3 bases at V and 3 bases at J, with 14 bases in the middle. This CDR3 is built from 16 residues. CDR1 is SGHVS, CDR2 FQNEAQ, per germline. The CDR3 loop reads CASSLSLWDSNEKLFF. The CDR3 bases are TGTGCCAGCAGCTTGAGTCTCTGGGACTCTAATGAAAAACTGTTTTTT.

The chain links TRBV9 to TRBJ2-3; 11 bases line up with TRBD2. The ends lost 3 bases at V and 2 bases at J; junction bases unmatched: 5. CDR1 is SGDLS and CDR2 is YYNGEE in the germline V gene. This CDR3 contains 16 residues. In DNA form, the CDR3 reads TGTGCCAGCAGCGCATCTAGCGGGGGGTTCACAGATACGCAGTATTTT. Its protein is CASSASSGGFTDTQYF.

The chain carries TRBV4-1 and TRBJ1-1; 7 nucleotides match TRBD1. Germline CDR1 is MGHRA and CDR2 is YSYEKL. This CDR3 spans 17 amino acids. J gave up 0 bases and V 2 bases, and 9 bases lay outside the gene matches. The CDR3 is CASSQIPGQIMNTEAFF. CDR3 bases: TGCGCCAGCAGCCAAATCCCGGGACAGATCATGAACACTGAAGCTTTCTTT.

This clone has just one count. The chain uses TRBV2 and TRBJ1-5; D gene ambiguous. With 8 bases removed from V and 5 bases from J, the gap between germline ends came to 16 bases. The CDR3 is 14 residues long. Germline-derived CDR1 and CDR2 are SNHLY and FYNNEI. CDR3 sequence (DNA): TGTGCCAGCGAAAAGAGTGGGGAGTATCAGCCCCAGCATTTT. It yields the protein CASEKSGEYQPQHF.

This chain's CDR3 is CASSQLQTASSANVLTF. CDR3 in DNA: TGCGCCAGCAGCCAATTACAGACTGCTAGCTCAGCCAACGTCCTGACTTTC. V is TRBV4-1 and J is TRBJ2-6, with a weak D call TRBD2 (5 bases). Per the germline V gene, CDR1 is MGHRA and CDR2 is YSYEKL. With 2 bases removed from V and 7 bases from J, the gap between germline ends came to 18 bases. CDR3 length equals 17 residues.

This rearrangement joins TRBV2 to TRBJ2-7; 11 nucleotides align to TRBD1. The CDR3 has 14 residues. The trim removed 8 bases at V and 1 base at J, leaving 4 bases unmatched. Germline V gene data show CDR1 as SNHLY and CDR2 as FYNNEI. CDR3 bases: TGTGCCAGCGATGGGACAGGGGGTTCCTACGAGCAGTACTTC. It is translated as CASDGTGGSYEQYF.

The genes are TRBV13 and TRBJ2-2; D gene ambiguous. CDR1 PRHDT and CDR2 FYEKMQ come from the germline V gene (reference sequence). Trimming stripped 5 bases from V and 3 bases from J, with 19 bases between. The CDR3 sequence is 17 residues long. This chain's CDR3 is CASSPRIPDLYTGELFF. The DNA of the CDR3 is TGTGCCAGCAGCCCTCGAATTCCTGACTTGTACACCGGGGAGCTGTTTTTT. The complete variable domain, with remaining parts taken from reference TRBV13 and TRBJ2-2, reads AAGVIQSPRHLIKEKRETATLKCYPIPRHDTVYWYQQGPGQDPQFLISFYEKMQSDKGSIPDRFSAQQFSDYHSELNMSSLELGDSALYFCASSPRIPDLYTGELFFGEGSRLTVL.

CDR3 in DNA: TGCGCCAGCAGCTTGGAACCGGCGGGCACTGAAGCTTTCTTT. Encoded protein: CASSLEPAGTEAFF. The V and J genes are TRBV5-1 and TRBJ1-1; D uncertain. The CDR3 loop spans 14 amino acids. Deletions cut 0 bases from V and 4 bases from J, with 10 bases between. Germline V lookup: CDR1 SGHRS, CDR2 YFSETQ.

The chain is built from TRBV19 and TRBJ1-3; D not certain. The V gene lost 10 bases and the J gene lost 0 bases, with 13 bases spanning the gap. Germline V gives CDR1 LNHDA, CDR2 SQIVND (reference sequence). This CDR3 contains 14 residues. This CDR3 is CATIGESSGNTIYF. Written as DNA, the CDR3 is TGTGCCACCATTGGGGAGAGCTCTGGAAACACCATATATTTT.

The J gene is TRBJ1-6, the V gene TRBV28; 9 nucleotides align to TRBD1. Germline CDR1 reads MDHEN; CDR2 reads SYDVKM. This CDR3 is 14 amino acids long. V was clipped by 10 bases and J by 10 bases; unmatched bases: 11. The CDR3 region is CAISSGTGLSPLHF. The DNA of the CDR3 is TGTGCCATCTCTTCCGGGACAGGGTTATCACCCCTCCACTTT.

The chain joins TRBV29-1 to TRBJ1-2; D is perhaps TRBD1 (5 bases). Germline CDR1 reads SQVTM; CDR2 reads ANQGSEA. Trimming took 5 bases from V and 0 from J, leaving 13 bases between them. The CDR3 length is 14 residues. The CDR3 DNA is TGCAGCGTTATTGACAGACGGGCTAACTATGGCTACACCTTC. Its protein product is CSVIDRRANYGYTF.

The CDR3 bases are TGTGCCATCAGTGCCGGACTAGGAACAGATACGCAGTATTTT. Translation gives CAISAGLGTDTQYF. J is TRBJ2-3 and V is TRBV10-3; TRBD2 agrees at 7 bases. This CDR3 region has 14 residues. Trimming at V came to 4 bases and at J to 3 bases, leaving 4 bases not matched to a gene. Germline CDR1 and CDR2: ENHRY and SYGVKD.

The V and J genes are TRBV5-6 and TRBJ2-3, with 12 bases fitting TRBD2. Germline CDR1 reads SGHDT; CDR2 reads YYEEEE. The CDR3 totals 16 residues. Germline trimming cut 4 bases from V and 1 base from J; bases unmatched to any gene: 4. CDR3 loop: CASSLWTSGGTDTQYF. The CDR3 DNA sequence: TGTGCCAGCAGCCTGTGGACTAGCGGGGGCACAGATACGCAGTATTTT.

The chain's CDR3 is CASSIRRNTEAFF. The CDR3 region has the DNA TGTGCCAGTAGTATCCGGAGGAACACTGAAGCTTTCTTT. This chain uses TRBV19 with TRBJ1-1, with D hard to call. The CDR3 runs to 13 residues. Germline CDR1 and CDR2: LNHDA and SQIVND (reference sequence). V gave up 3 bases and J gave up 1 base, with 6 bases separating them.

The chain has TRBV11-1 and TRBJ2-5; 10 nucleotides align to TRBD1. This CDR3 has 15 amino acids. The trim removed 1 base at V and 5 bases at J, leaving 4 bases unmatched. The germline V gene has CDR1 SGHAT and CDR2 FQDESV (reference sequence). The CDR3 sequence is CASSLGQGAWETQYF. The CDR3 DNA reads TGTGCCAGCAGCTTAGGACAGGGGGCATGGGAGACCCAGTACTTC.